One sample yielded the 7 T cell receptor beta chains listed below, sequenced in a study of T cell responses to AZD1222 COVID-19 vaccine. The method was immunoSEQ multiplex PCR; TCRdb's version includes in-frame clones alone and lacks a portion of them. The data contain 150,000 to 200,000 clones, approximately 90% of them seen just once; the ten biggest clones take up 2.6%. The specimen comprised peripheral blood, sampled on day 0 of AZD1222 vaccination. The source is an adult in good health.

J is TRBJ2-3 and V is TRBV3-1 (or the pseudogene TRBV3-2), with TRBD2 matching over 8 bases. V shed 4 bases, J shed 6 bases, and the junction held 15 bases outside the gene matches. This CDR3 region has 17 residues. Germline assignment: CDR1 LGHDT and CDR2 YNNKEL (reference sequence). CDR3 coding DNA: TGTGCCAGCAGCCCCAGGGAACGCGGGAGGAGACCTGATACGCAGTATTTT. Protein sequence: CASSPRERGRRPDTQYF.

This clone appeared a single time. CDR3 amino acids: CASSLGGLSNQPQHF. The CDR3 nucleotides are TGTGCCAGCAGCTTAGGGGGGCTTAGCAATCAGCCCCAGCATTTT. V and J are TRBV7-6 and TRBJ1-5, with a possible D match to TRBD1 (6 bases). This CDR3 region has 15 residues. V was shortened by 1 base and J by 0 bases, with 7 bases between the two germline ends. Germline V gives CDR1 SGHVS, CDR2 FNYEAQ.

The chain recombines TRBV7-2 with TRBJ2-1; the D is unclear. Looked up from germline, CDR1 is SGHTA and CDR2 is FQGNSA. Trimming pared 5 bases from V and 3 bases from J, leaving 14 bases between. This CDR3 has 15 residues. CDR3 nucleotide sequence: TGTGCCAGCAGCCGCCGGACGGACGGCTACAATGAGCAGTTCTTC. Protein product: CASSRRTDGYNEQFF. The whole variable domain, filled in from reference TRBV7-2 and TRBJ2-1, reads GAGVSQSPSNKVTEKGKDVELRCDPISGHTALYWYRQSLGQGLEFLIYFQGNSAPDKSGLPSDRFSAERTGGSVSTLTIQRTQQEDSAVYLCASSRRTDGYNEQFFGPGTRLTVL.

This chain links TRBV18 with TRBJ2-7; D may be TRBD2 (7 bases). The V and J ends lost 6 bases and 2 bases respectively, with 20 bases between them. The CDR3 covers 16 residues. In germline, CDR1 is KGHSH, CDR2 LQKENI. The CDR3 sequence: CASSPRGGVPTYEQYF. The DNA of the CDR3 is TGTGCCAGCTCCCCCAGGGGAGGGGTACCGACCTACGAGCAGTACTTC. Variable domain in full (rest from reference TRBV18 and TRBJ2-7): NAGVMQNPRHLVRRRGQEARLRCSPMKGHSHVYWYRQLPEEGLKFMVYLQKENIIDESGMPKERFSAEFPKEGPSILRIQQVVRGDSAAYFCASSPRGGVPTYEQYFGPGTRLTVT.

The V call is TRBV5-4, the J call TRBJ2-1, with 11 bases matching TRBD2. CDR3 length: 18 residues. From germline, CDR1 is SGHNT and CDR2 YYREEE (reference sequence). The junction had 14 bases not matched to a gene; V was cut back by 2 bases and J by 7 bases. The CDR3 nucleotides are TGTGCCAGCAGCTTACCGGGACTAGCGGAAGGGGGGAAGAATGAGCAGTTCTTC. The encoded protein is CASSLPGLAEGGKNEQFF.

The chain recombines TRBV6-5 with TRBJ2-1, with D unresolved. CDR3 length: 14 amino acids. The V and J ends lost 8 bases and 5 bases respectively, with 16 bases between them. The V gene's germline CDR1 is MNHEY and CDR2 SVGAGI. The DNA of the CDR3 is TGTGCCAGCCGCGACAACAACAGAAACAATGAGCAGTTCTTC. Encoded protein: CASRDNNRNNEQFF.

The chain is built from TRBV4-1 and TRBJ1-3; a possible D gene is TRBD1 (5 bases). Trimming shortened V by 1 base and J by 2 bases, and 15 bases separated the two germline ends. The V gene's germline CDR1 is MGHRA and CDR2 YSYEKL. The CDR3 length is 17 residues. The CDR3 bases are TGCGCCAGCAGCCAAGCGGGGCCAGGAACCGCTGGAAACACCATATATTTT. It codes for CASSQAGPGTAGNTIYF.